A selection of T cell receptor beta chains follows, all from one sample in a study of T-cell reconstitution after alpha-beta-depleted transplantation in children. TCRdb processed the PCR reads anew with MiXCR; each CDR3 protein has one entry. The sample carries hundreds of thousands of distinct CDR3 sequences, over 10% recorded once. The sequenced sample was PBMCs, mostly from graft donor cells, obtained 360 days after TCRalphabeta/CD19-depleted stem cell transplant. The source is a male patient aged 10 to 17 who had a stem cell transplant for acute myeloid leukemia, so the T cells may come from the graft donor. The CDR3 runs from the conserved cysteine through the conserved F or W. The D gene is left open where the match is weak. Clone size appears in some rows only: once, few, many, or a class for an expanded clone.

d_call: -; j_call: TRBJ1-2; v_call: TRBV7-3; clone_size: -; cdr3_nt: TGTGCCAGCAGCTTAGATAACTATGGCTACACCTTC; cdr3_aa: CASSLDNYGYTF
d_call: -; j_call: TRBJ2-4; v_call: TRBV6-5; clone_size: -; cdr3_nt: TGTGCCAGCAGGGACGGATACATTCAGTACTTC; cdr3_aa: CASRDGYIQYF
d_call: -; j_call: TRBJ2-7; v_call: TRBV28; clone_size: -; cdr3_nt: TGTGCCAGCAGTACAATCCCGGGCCCCTCCTACGAGCAGTACTTC; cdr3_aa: CASSTIPGPSYEQYF
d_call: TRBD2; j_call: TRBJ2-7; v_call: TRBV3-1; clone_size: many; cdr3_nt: TGTGCCAGCAGCCAAGTTTCCGAGGGACTAGTCTTACCCTACGAGCAGTACTTC; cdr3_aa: CASSQVSEGLVLPYEQYF
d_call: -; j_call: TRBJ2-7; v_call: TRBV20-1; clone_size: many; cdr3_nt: TGCAGTGCTAGAGGCACATCGAACTACGAGCAGTACTTC; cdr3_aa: CSARGTSNYEQYF
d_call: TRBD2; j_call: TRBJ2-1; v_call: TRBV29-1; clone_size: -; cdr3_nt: TGCAGCGTTGAAGGGGACTATGAACCGTACAATGAGCAGTTCTTC; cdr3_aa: CSVEGDYEPYNEQFF
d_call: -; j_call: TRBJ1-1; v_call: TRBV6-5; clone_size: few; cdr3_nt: TGTGCCAGCAGTCGACCTAACACTGAAGCTTTCTTT; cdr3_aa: CASSRPNTEAFF
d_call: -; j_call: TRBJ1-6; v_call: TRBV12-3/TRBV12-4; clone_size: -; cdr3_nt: TGTGCCAGCAGTCAAGCCCCCCGGGGCGCGGCGGGGAATTCACCCCTCCACTTT; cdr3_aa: CASSQAPRGAAGNSPLHF
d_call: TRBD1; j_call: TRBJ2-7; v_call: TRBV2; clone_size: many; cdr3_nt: TGTGCCAGCAGTGAAAGGACAGGGGGATCTTACGAGCAGTACTTC; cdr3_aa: CASSERTGGSYEQYF
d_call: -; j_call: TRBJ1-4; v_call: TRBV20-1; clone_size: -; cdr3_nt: TGCAGTGCTTATCGTAATGAAAAACTGTTTTTT; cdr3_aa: CSAYRNEKLFF
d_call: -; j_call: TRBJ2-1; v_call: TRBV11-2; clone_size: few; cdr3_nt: TGTGCCAGCAGCGTAGCCGGGACTCCAAACAATGAGCAGTTCTTC; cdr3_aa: CASSVAGTPNNEQFF